This is a list of T cell receptor beta chains from one sample in a study of cytomegalovirus exposure and HLA in healthy donors. Data came from immunoSEQ multiplex PCR; TCRdb stores just in-frame clones and leaves some out. The data hold around 200,000 clones, with approximately 78% observed a single time. Sequences were obtained from PBMCs. These receptors all come from a young woman in good health and CMV-seronegative. CDR3s include the opening cysteine and the closing phenylalanine or tryptophan. Fields, in order: V gene, clone size, J gene, D gene, CDR3 DNA, CDR3 protein. A D gene is named only where the DNA matches it firmly. Only some rows state a clone size, as once, few, many or a class for expanded clones.

V gene: TRBV7-9; clone size: few; J gene: TRBJ1-5; D gene: -; CDR3 DNA: TGTGCCAGCAGCTTAGTCGGGGTGAATCAGCCCCAGCATTTT; CDR3 protein: CASSLVGVNQPQHF
V gene: TRBV19; clone size: -; J gene: TRBJ1-5; D gene: -; CDR3 DNA: TGTGCCAGTAGTCCCTCGGAGTGGGGCAATCAGCCCCAGCATTTT; CDR3 protein: CASSPSEWGNQPQHF
V gene: TRBV19; clone size: once; J gene: TRBJ2-3; D gene: TRBD1; CDR3 DNA: TGTGCCAGTAGTTTTCGGACAGGGGTAGATACGCAGTATTTT; CDR3 protein: CASSFRTGVDTQYF
V gene: TRBV19; clone size: -; J gene: TRBJ2-7; D gene: TRBD2; CDR3 DNA: TGTGCCAGTAGTTCTAGCGGGATTTGGTCCTACGAGCAGTACTTC; CDR3 protein: CASSSSGIWSYEQYF
V gene: TRBV7-9; clone size: -; J gene: TRBJ1-5; D gene: TRBD1; CDR3 DNA: TGTGCCAGCAGCGCGGGACAGCCCCCCAATCAGCCCCAGCATTTT; CDR3 protein: CASSAGQPPNQPQHF
V gene: TRBV4-2; clone size: -; J gene: TRBJ1-1; D gene: TRBD1; CDR3 DNA: TGTGCCAGCAGCCAAGAGAGGGGGCTGAACACTGAAGCTTTCTTT; CDR3 protein: CASSQERGLNTEAFF
V gene: TRBV7-2; clone size: -; J gene: TRBJ2-5; D gene: TRBD1; CDR3 DNA: TGTGCCAGCAGCTTATCGGGACAGGGGGCGGAGACCCAGTACTTC; CDR3 protein: CASSLSGQGAETQYF
V gene: TRBV29-1; clone size: -; J gene: TRBJ2-7; D gene: TRBD1; CDR3 DNA: TGCAGCGTGATATCACAGGGGGCTCACCATCCAATCCCCCAGCAGTACTTC; CDR3 protein: CSVISQGAHHPIPQQYF
V gene: TRBV5-1; clone size: -; J gene: TRBJ1-4; D gene: TRBD1; CDR3 DNA: TGCGCCAGCAGCTTGGGGACAGGGGACGAAAAACTGTTTTTT; CDR3 protein: CASSLGTGDEKLFF
V gene: TRBV28; clone size: -; J gene: TRBJ1-1; D gene: -; CDR3 DNA: TGTGCCAGCAGTCGGGACACTGAAGCTTTCTTT; CDR3 protein: CASSRDTEAFF
V gene: TRBV19; clone size: -; J gene: TRBJ1-4; D gene: TRBD1; CDR3 DNA: TGTGCCAGTAGTAGGACAGGGCCTAATGAAAAACTGTTTTTT; CDR3 protein: CASSRTGPNEKLFF
V gene: TRBV7-9; clone size: -; J gene: TRBJ2-7; D gene: -; CDR3 DNA: TGTGCCAGCAGCTTTCCGACAAGCTCCTACGAGCAGTACTTC; CDR3 protein: CASSFPTSSYEQYF
V gene: TRBV27; clone size: -; J gene: TRBJ2-6; D gene: -; CDR3 DNA: TGTGCCAGCAGTTCCAGGACATTCCGGATCTCTGGGGCCAACGTCCTGACTTTC; CDR3 protein: CASSSRTFRISGANVLTF
V gene: TRBV7-9; clone size: -; J gene: TRBJ1-5; D gene: TRBD1; CDR3 DNA: TGTGCCAGCAGCTCGGGACAGTTCCGCAATCAGCCCCAGCATTTT; CDR3 protein: CASSSGQFRNQPQHF
V gene: TRBV9; clone size: -; J gene: TRBJ2-1; D gene: TRBD2; CDR3 DNA: TGTGCCAGCAGCCCCCGACTAGCGGGAGTAGATGAGCAGTTCTTC; CDR3 protein: CASSPRLAGVDEQFF
V gene: TRBV27; clone size: -; J gene: TRBJ2-4; D gene: -; CDR3 DNA: TGTGCCAGCAGTTACGGGGCCAAAAACATTCAGTACTTC; CDR3 protein: CASSYGAKNIQYF
V gene: TRBV10-3; clone size: -; J gene: TRBJ1-6; D gene: -; CDR3 DNA: TGTGCCATCAGCCCCACCCCCTCAAGGGGGTCACCCCTCCACTTT; CDR3 protein: CAISPTPSRGSPLHF
V gene: TRBV7-9; clone size: once; J gene: TRBJ1-1; D gene: -; CDR3 DNA: TGTTCCAGCAGCTTGAGTCGTACTGAAGCTTTCTTT; CDR3 protein: CSSSLSRTEAFF
V gene: TRBV6-5; clone size: -; J gene: TRBJ2-2; D gene: TRBD1; CDR3 DNA: TGTGCCAGCAGTTACGACAGGGGTAACGCCGGGGAGCTGTTTTTT; CDR3 protein: CASSYDRGNAGELFF
V gene: TRBV2; clone size: -; J gene: TRBJ2-5; D gene: -; CDR3 DNA: TGTGCCAGCAGAGTCCAGGGGCTTGTTCTAGAGACCCAGTACTTC; CDR3 protein: CASRVQGLVLETQYF
V gene: TRBV12-5; clone size: -; J gene: TRBJ2-1; D gene: TRBD2; CDR3 DNA: TGTGCTAGTGGTTTGCCCCCCAAACTAGCGGTAGACTACAATGAGCAGTTCTTC; CDR3 protein: CASGLPPKLAVDYNEQFF